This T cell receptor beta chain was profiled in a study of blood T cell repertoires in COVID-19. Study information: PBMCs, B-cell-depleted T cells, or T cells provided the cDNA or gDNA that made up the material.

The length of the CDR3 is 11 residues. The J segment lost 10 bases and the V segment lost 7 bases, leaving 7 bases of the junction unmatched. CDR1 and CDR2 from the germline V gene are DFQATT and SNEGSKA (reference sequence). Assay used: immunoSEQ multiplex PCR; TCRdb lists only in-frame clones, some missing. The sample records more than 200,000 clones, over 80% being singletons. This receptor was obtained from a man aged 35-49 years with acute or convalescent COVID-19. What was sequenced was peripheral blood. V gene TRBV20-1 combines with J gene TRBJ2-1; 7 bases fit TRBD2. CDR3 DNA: TGCAGTGATCGGCTAGCGGTCGAGCAGTTCTTC. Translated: CSDRLAVEQFF.